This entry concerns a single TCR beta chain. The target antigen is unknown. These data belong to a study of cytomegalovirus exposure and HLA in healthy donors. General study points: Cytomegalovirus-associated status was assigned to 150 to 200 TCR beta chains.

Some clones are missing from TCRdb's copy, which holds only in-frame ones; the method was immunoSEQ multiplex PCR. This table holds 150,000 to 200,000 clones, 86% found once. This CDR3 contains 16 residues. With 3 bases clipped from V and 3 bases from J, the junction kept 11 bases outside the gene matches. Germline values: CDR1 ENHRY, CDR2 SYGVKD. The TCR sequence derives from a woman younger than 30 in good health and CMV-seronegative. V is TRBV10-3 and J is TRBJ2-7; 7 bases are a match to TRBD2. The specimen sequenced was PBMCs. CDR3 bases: TGTGCCATCAGTGATGGTGGGGGGGATCGCCTCTACGAGCAGTACTTC. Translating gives CAISDGGGDRLYEQYF.